The following is a T cell receptor (beta chain) sequence with its context. Its cognate antigen has yet to be identified. There are no base qualities to consult, and no much larger clone falls within one base. The germline V gene (reference sequence) specifies GTSNPN as CDR1 and SVGIG as CDR2. The CDR3 runs 16 residues from the cysteine to the phenylalanine. CDR3 DNA only is kept here, 48 bases in frame from base 1. V loses 2 bases of germline sequence and J loses 2 bases, and the interval between the two ends is 16 bases. The immunoSEQ Assay was used to sequence TCRbeta CDR3 regions. After extraction, genomic DNA underwent amplification by bias-controlled multiplex PCR, followed by high-throughput sequencing. From the authors' description of their analysis: Collapsing and filtering of sequences were performed to quantify the absolute abundance of each unique TCRbeta CDR3 region. Usable DNA was measured by amplifying reference genes present in all nucleated cells, and TCRbeta template counts were normalized to that usable DNA to estimate T cell fraction. Repertoire TCRs were annotated as SARS-CoV-2-specific by exact matching of V gene, CDR3 amino acid sequence and J gene to a known reactive TCR set. The reference SARS-CoV-2 TCR set was derived from MIRA and filtered for enrichment in COVID-19-positive ImmuneCODE repertoires, a step that removed public or cross-reactive TCRs. Using the MIRA antigens, annotated TCRs were further analysed by specific ORF or by position within an ORF. Depth was the summed frequency of annotated unique rearrangements, while breadth was defined as annotated unique rearrangements over total unique productive rearrangements. Two-sided Wilcoxon rank-sum tests were applied when comparing TCR breadth between groups. Here the immuneACCESS table is served through TCRdb, limited to in-frame sequences with V and J called. Missing clones are a known gap in these copies; in checked studies unresolved V genes cover under half, and the rest lacks a known reason. V, J and clone size reflect that table, while D and trimming were determined from the DNA. In all, the sample holds around 450,000 clones, and roughly 89% of those were seen once. The ten top clones hold about 2.7% of the sample.

The sample belongs to a study of Ad26.COV2.S vaccination and SARS-CoV-2 variants (dated by TCRdb to the early 2020s). For context, the study as a whole: Vaccine-arm donors were drawn from COV1001, a multicentre, randomized, double-blind, placebo-controlled phase I-IIa trial of Ad26.COV2.S in healthy adults. Investigators did not know the trial group allocation while performing experiments and assessing outcomes. The specificity and breadth of SARS-CoV-2-reactive T cell receptors after Ad26.COV2.S vaccination were assessed by TCRbeta repertoire sequencing. Ad26.COV2.S was given intramuscularly at 5x10^10 or 1x10^11 viral particles, as a single shot or as two shots 56 days apart. A total of some 30 samples were included in the TCR-sequenced set, comprising roughly 20 Ad26.COV2.S vaccine recipients, 5 placebo recipients and 8 SARS-CoV-2 convalescent individuals. Trial participants were randomized into five groups of five, in which low-dose or high-dose Ad26.COV2.S was given once or twice, or placebo was given on both occasions. General findings and caveats noted by the study authors: The authors noted that total T cell responses may have been underestimated by the TCR breadth and depth analyses. After vaccination, substantial breadth of spike-specific CD8+ and CD4+ T cell responses was reported. Spike-specific TCR breadth was higher in Ad26.COV2.S recipients than in placebo recipients (P = 0.0014). Comparing responses between vaccine doses or regimens was not something the study was powered to do. Comparable non-spike TCR breadth was observed between vaccine and placebo recipients, consistent with only spike being contained in the vaccine.

The treatment or condition label, as the study defines it: roughly 18 received Ad26.COV2.S at low or high dose, single or two shots; about 5 received placebo; per-sample allocation not given. Repertoires of vaccine and placebo recipients were sequenced from samples taken on day 63 after the first injection. Cohort 1b enrolled some 25 adults aged 18-55 years at a single site in Boston, USA, between 29 July and 7 August 2020. As a vaccine, Ad26.COV2.S was a replication-incompetent adenovirus type 26 vector that expressed a prefusion-stabilized SARS-CoV-2 spike protein derived from the original Wuhan strain.

This TCR was sampled from a person between 18 and 65 years old who received the Ad26.COV2.S COVID-19 vaccine or a placebo. Recombination joined TRBV30 with TRBJ1-5, and TRBD1 may be the D gene, going by 6 matching bases. The source material was peripheral blood, sampled in a trial of Ad26.COV2.S vaccine versus placebo. The CDR3 protein sequence reads: CAWSLGRGRGNQPQHF. The sequenced DNA is TGTGCCTGGAGTCTGGGCAGGGGCAGGGGCAATCAGCCCCAGCATTTT.